Shown below are 12 T cell receptor beta chains from a single sample sequenced in a study of blood T cell repertoires in COVID-19 (dated by TCRdb to the early 2020s). The protocol used for the library was the immunoSEQ multiplex PCR assay. TCRdb re-hosts the immuneACCESS table, in-frame sequences only. Its copies lack some clones; in the studies checked, an unresolved V gene accounts for under half of them, and the cause for the rest is not known. The sample table holds around 140,000 clones, of which around 79% were seen once. Clones ranked in the top ten supply 2.5% to 3% of the sample. Source material: PBMCs or T cells enriched from blood (not recorded which). The receptors derive from a woman aged 45-65 years who had recovered from COVID-19.

The chain joins TRBV18 to TRBJ2-6; 7 nucleotides line up with TRBD1. Germline V gives CDR1 KGHSH, CDR2 LQKENI. V gave up 5 bases and J gave up 6 bases; unmatched junction bases: 7. The CDR3 covers 15 residues. CDR3 in amino acids: CASSSTGVEANVLTF. The CDR3 region has the DNA TGTGCCAGCTCAAGCACAGGGGTTGAGGCCAACGTCCTGACTTTC. Variable domain in full (rest from reference TRBV18 and TRBJ2-6): NAGVMQNPRHLVRRRGQEARLRCSPMKGHSHVYWYRQLPEEGLKFMVYLQKENIIDESGMPKERFSAEFPKEGPSILRIQQVVRGDSAAYFCASSSTGVEANVLTFGAGSRLTVL.

V usage is TRBV5-1 and J usage is TRBJ2-6, with D perhaps matching TRBD1 (7 bases). Trimming removed 4 bases from V and 4 bases from J, with 9 bases in between. Per germline, CDR1 SGHRS and CDR2 YFSETQ. The CDR3 spans 14 residues. The chain's CDR3 is CASSQGGGANVLTF. As DNA, the CDR3 is TGCGCCAGCAGCCAGGGGGGAGGGGCCAACGTCCTGACTTTC.

This sequence joins TRBV28 and TRBJ2-2; 9 bases fit TRBD1. Germline values: CDR1 MDHEN, CDR2 SYDVKM. The V gene end was trimmed by 6 bases and the J gene end by 4 bases; junction bases not matched to a gene: 12. CDR3 length equals 17 residues. In DNA, the CDR3 is TGTGCCAGCAGGTACACAGGGGGCGCAGAAATCACCGGGGAGCTGTTTTTT. It encodes CASRYTGGAEITGELFF. Full variable domain (remainder filled in from reference TRBV28 and TRBJ2-2): DVKVTQSSRYLVKRTGEKVFLECVQDMDHENMFWYRQDPGLGLRLIYFSYDVKMKEKGDIPEGYSVSREKKERFSLILESASTNQTSMYLCASRYTGGAEITGELFFGEGSRLTVL.

This rearrangement joins TRBV4-1 to TRBJ2-2; 13 nucleotides align to TRBD2. Looked up from germline, CDR1 is MGHRA and CDR2 is YSYEKL. J was trimmed by 8 bases and V by 4 bases; bases with no gene match: 4. The length of the CDR3 is 15 residues. CDR3 DNA sequence: TGCGCCAGCAGCCTGGGACTAGCGGGAAGAGGGGAGCTGTTTTTT. Translated: CASSLGLAGRGELFF.

J is TRBJ1-2 and V is TRBV7-9, with D possibly being TRBD1 (6 bases). The CDR3 has 13 amino acids. V was trimmed by 3 bases and J by 4 bases, leaving 9 bases between them. CDR1 SEHNR and CDR2 FQNEAQ come from the germline V gene (reference sequence). The CDR3 sequence is CASSLGAPYGYTF. DNA of the CDR3: TGTGCCAGCAGCTTGGGGGCCCCCTATGGCTACACCTTC.

This chain joins TRBV28 and TRBJ1-2, with a weak D call TRBD1 (5 bases). The germline V gene encodes CDR1 MDHEN and CDR2 SYDVKM. The CDR3 runs 16 residues. The V and J ends lost 6 bases and 0 bases respectively, with 17 bases between them. The CDR3 bases are TGTGCCAGCAGCCGAAACTCCGACAGAGCTAACTATGGCTACACCTTC. Its translation: CASSRNSDRANYGYTF.

V is TRBV18 and J is TRBJ2-1, with 9 bases that match TRBD2. Looked up from germline, CDR1 is KGHSH and CDR2 is LQKENI. The V gene end was trimmed by 5 bases and the J gene end by 7 bases; junction bases not matched to a gene: 9. The CDR3 totals 15 residues. In DNA form, the CDR3 reads TGTGCCAGCTCATCGGGGACTAGCTCCGGGAATGAGCAGTTCTTC. Protein: CASSSGTSSGNEQFF.

This chain joins TRBV12-3 or TRBV12-4 and TRBJ2-7, with a tentative D call TRBD2 (5 bases). The V and J ends lost 8 bases and 6 bases respectively, with 14 bases between them. The CDR3 contains 12 residues. The CDR3 nucleotides are TGTGCCAGCGGGAGCAGTCTTGTCGAGCAGTACTTC. It translates to CASGSSLVEQYF.

This clone was recorded only once. The V call is TRBV2, the J call TRBJ1-1; TRBD1 aligns across 8 bases. The CDR3 contains 14 residues. The V gene end was trimmed by 7 bases and the J gene end by 4 bases; junction bases not matched to a gene: 8. Per the germline V gene, CDR1 is SNHLY and CDR2 is FYNNEI. The CDR3 spells CASTTQGAGTEAFF. The CDR3 DNA reads as TGTGCCAGCACTACCCAGGGGGCTGGCACTGAAGCTTTCTTT.

V is TRBV13 and J is TRBJ2-7; possibly TRBD2 for D (6 bases). Germline V gene sequence: CDR1 PRHDT, CDR2 FYEKMQ (reference sequence). CDR3 length: 13 amino acids. The V and J ends lost 0 bases and 5 bases respectively, with 8 bases between them. CDR3 bases: TGTGCCAGCAGCTTAGGCCGGGGGAACGAGCAGTACTTC. It yields the protein CASSLGRGNEQYF.

The CDR3 nucleotides read TGTGCCAGCAGCTTAGACAGACACAATGAGCAGTTCTTC. This translates into CASSLDRHNEQFF. V and J are TRBV7-3 and TRBJ2-1; a possible D gene is TRBD1 (5 bases). The germline V gene has CDR1 SGHTA and CDR2 FQGTGA. This CDR3 is 13 amino acids long. V shed 2 bases and J shed 5 bases, with 7 bases lying between them.

The chain is built from TRBV3-1 (or the pseudogene TRBV3-2) and TRBJ2-3, with TRBD2 identical over 11 bases. V dropped 5 bases and J dropped 2; count of bases not matched to a gene: 12. The CDR3 totals 18 residues. CDR1 is LGHDT, CDR2 YNNKEL, per germline (reference sequence). This CDR3 reads CASSTSSGGPSFTDTQYF. The CDR3, as DNA: TGTGCCAGCAGCACCTCTAGCGGGGGGCCTTCTTTCACAGATACGCAGTATTTT.